This T cell receptor (beta chain) was recorded in a study of control samples from healthy donors and cancer patients. The repertoire was sequenced with immunoSEQ multiplex PCR; TCRdb's copy has only in-frame clones and lacks some. Counted here are roughly 130,000 clones, more than 85% occurring once; the ten biggest clones make up about 9%. Germline V gene sequence: CDR1 SGHKS, CDR2 YYEKEE (reference sequence). This CDR3 has 15 amino acids. Trimming at V came to 4 bases and at J to 4 bases, leaving 11 bases not matched to a gene. Sequenced sample: blood. The sequence was obtained from a young man in good health. This chain links TRBV5-5 with TRBJ2-7, with 7 bases aligning to TRBD1. The CDR3 nucleotides read TGTGCCAGCAGCCTCTCGGACAGGAAGACGTACGAGCAGTACTTC. It specifies CASSLSDRKTYEQYF.